The 11 T cell receptor beta chains in this list originate from one sample, sequenced in a study of cytomegalovirus exposure and HLA in healthy donors. The PCR used 60 Vbeta and 13 Jbeta primers. Measured with immunoSEQ multiplex PCR; TCRdb has only the in-frame clones, and not every one. The sample holds 200,000 to 250,000 clones; approximately 79% are singletons and the top ten take about 1.5%. The sample consisted of PBMCs. The source is a man aged 45-65 years in good health and CMV-seronegative.

On this clone: Different DNA sequences within this sample yield the same CDR3. CDR3 nucleotide sequence: TGTGCCAGCAGCTTAGCGGTCAGCTCCTACAATGAGCAGTTCTTC. It is translated as CASSLAVSSYNEQFF. This chain connects TRBV7-9 to TRBJ2-1, with unresolved D. This CDR3 has 15 residues. Germline assignment: CDR1 SEHNR and CDR2 FQNEAQ (reference sequence). Trimming stripped 0 bases from V and 0 bases from J, with 6 bases between.

This chain uses TRBV5-6 with TRBJ2-3; 7 nucleotides align to TRBD2. Germline CDR1 reads SGHDT; CDR2 reads YYEEEE. The CDR3 loop spans 15 amino acids. V lost 3 bases and J lost 2; bases outside the gene matches: 6. The CDR3 DNA sequence: TGTGCCAGCAGCTCGAGACTAGCAGACACAGATACGCAGTATTTT. Its protein product is CASSSRLADTDTQYF.

The V and J genes are TRBV5-1 and TRBJ1-1, with D possibly TRBD1 on 6 matching bases. CDR3 size: 14 residues. Germline CDR1 SGHRS, CDR2 YFSETQ. The V end lost 1 base, the J end lost 2 bases, and 9 bases lay between the germline ends. CDR3 DNA sequence: TGCGCCAGCAGCTTGTCAGGGGTTAACACTGAAGCTTTCTTT. This encodes CASSLSGVNTEAFF.

This chain joins TRBV2 and TRBJ2-1; possibly TRBD2 for D (5 bases). Trimming removed 11 bases at V and 1 base at J, with 12 bases between. Germline-derived CDR1 and CDR2 are SNHLY and FYNNEI. The CDR3 contains 13 residues. CDR3 region: CAGSGGSYNEQFF. CDR3 nucleotide sequence: TGTGCCGGGTCGGGCGGGTCCTACAATGAGCAGTTCTTC.

The chain employs TRBV19 and TRBJ1-1; D ambiguous. The CDR3 runs to 13 residues. V shed 7 bases and J shed 2 bases, with 11 bases lying between them. Germline loops: CDR1 LNHDA, CDR2 SQIVND (reference sequence). The CDR3 DNA sequence: TGTGCCAGTAAGGTGCGGGGAAACACTGAAGCTTTCTTT. It yields the protein CASKVRGNTEAFF.

The chain joins TRBV10-3 to TRBJ1-3; maybe TRBD1 (6 bases). The CDR3 is 14 residues long. Trimming pared 5 bases from V and 0 bases from J, leaving 8 bases between. The germline CDR1 and CDR2 sequences are ENHRY and SYGVKD. This CDR3 is CAISTGNSGNTIYF. The CDR3 nucleotides read TGTGCCATCAGTACAGGGAACTCTGGAAACACCATATATTTT.

The chain is built from TRBV5-5 and TRBJ2-1; no firm D call. Deletions cut 0 bases from V and 0 bases from J, with 7 bases between. The CDR3 has 15 residues. Looked up from germline, CDR1 is SGHKS and CDR2 is YYEKEE (reference sequence). CDR3: CASSLGGSSYNEQFF. The CDR3 coding sequence is TGTGCCAGCAGCTTGGGCGGTAGCTCCTACAATGAGCAGTTCTTC.

This clone has only a few counts. The V and J genes are TRBV19 and TRBJ1-5; no clear D gene. The CDR3 is 14 amino acids. Trimming removed 3 bases from V and 7 bases from J, with 13 bases in between. Looked up from germline, CDR1 is LNHDA and CDR2 is SQIVND (reference sequence). For the CDR3, the DNA is TGTGCCAGTAGTATTCAGAGGGAGGGACAGCCCCAGCATTTT. Protein sequence: CASSIQREGQPQHF.

The chain is built from TRBV18 and TRBJ2-7; maybe TRBD1 (6 bases). Germline V CDR1 and CDR2: KGHSH, LQKENI. This CDR3 comprises 15 residues. V lost 3 bases, J lost 1 base, and 13 bases lay in between. CDR3 coding DNA: TGTGCCAGCTCACCCTCGGACAGAGTTTCCTACGAGCAGTACTTC. It codes for CASSPSDRVSYEQYF.

The chain has TRBV5-1 and TRBJ2-1; TRBD2 matches at 8 bases. The CDR3 loop spans 15 amino acids. V was pared by 5 bases and J by 7 bases, with 11 bases of the junction left unmatched. Germline-derived CDR1 and CDR2 are SGHRS and YFSETQ. The CDR3 DNA is TGCGCCAGCAGTAGGGCGGGAGGCGTCGAGAATGAGCAGTTCTTC. Protein: CASSRAGGVENEQFF.

V gene TRBV2 combines with J gene TRBJ1-2, with 7 bases aligning to TRBD1. V gave up 6 bases and J gave up 4 bases; unmatched junction bases: 5. This CDR3 contains 13 residues. The germline CDR1 and CDR2 sequences are SNHLY and FYNNEI. The CDR3 DNA reads TGTGCCAGCAGCCCACAGGGGACCTATGGCTACACCTTC. This sequence encodes CASSPQGTYGYTF.